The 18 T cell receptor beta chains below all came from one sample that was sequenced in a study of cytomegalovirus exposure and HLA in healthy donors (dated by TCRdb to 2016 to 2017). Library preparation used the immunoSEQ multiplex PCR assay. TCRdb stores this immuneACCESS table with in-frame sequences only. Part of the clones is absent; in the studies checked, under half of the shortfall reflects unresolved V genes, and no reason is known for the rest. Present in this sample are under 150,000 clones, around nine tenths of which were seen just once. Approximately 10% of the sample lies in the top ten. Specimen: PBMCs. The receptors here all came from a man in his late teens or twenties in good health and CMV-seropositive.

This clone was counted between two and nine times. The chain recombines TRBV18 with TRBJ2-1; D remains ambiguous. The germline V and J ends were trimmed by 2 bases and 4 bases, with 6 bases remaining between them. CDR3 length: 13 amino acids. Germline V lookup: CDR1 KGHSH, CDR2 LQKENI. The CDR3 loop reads CASSPFGYNEQFF. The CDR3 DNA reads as TGTGCCAGCTCACCATTCGGGTACAATGAGCAGTTCTTC. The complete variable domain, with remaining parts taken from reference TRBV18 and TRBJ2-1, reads NAGVMQNPRHLVRRRGQEARLRCSPMKGHSHVYWYRQLPEEGLKFMVYLQKENIIDESGMPKERFSAEFPKEGPSILRIQQVVRGDSAAYFCASSPFGYNEQFFGPGTRLTVL.

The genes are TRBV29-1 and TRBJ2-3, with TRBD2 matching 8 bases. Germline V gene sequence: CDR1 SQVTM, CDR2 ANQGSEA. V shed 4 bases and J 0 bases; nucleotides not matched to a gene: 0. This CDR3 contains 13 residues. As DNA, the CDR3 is TGCAGCGTTGCTAGCGGGAGCACAGATACGCAGTATTTT. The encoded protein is CSVASGSTDTQYF.

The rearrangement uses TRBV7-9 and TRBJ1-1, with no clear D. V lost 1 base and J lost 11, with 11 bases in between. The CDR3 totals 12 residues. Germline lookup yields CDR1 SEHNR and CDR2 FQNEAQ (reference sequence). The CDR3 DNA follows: TGTGCCAGCAGCTTAGGGGCAGGAGGGGCTTTCTTT. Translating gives CASSLGAGGAFF.

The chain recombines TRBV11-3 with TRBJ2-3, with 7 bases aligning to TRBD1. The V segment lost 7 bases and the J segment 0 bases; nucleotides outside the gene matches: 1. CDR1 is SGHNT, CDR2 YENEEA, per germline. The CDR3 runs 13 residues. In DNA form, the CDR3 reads TGTGCCAGCATGGACAGGAGCACAGATACGCAGTATTTT. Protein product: CASMDRSTDTQYF.

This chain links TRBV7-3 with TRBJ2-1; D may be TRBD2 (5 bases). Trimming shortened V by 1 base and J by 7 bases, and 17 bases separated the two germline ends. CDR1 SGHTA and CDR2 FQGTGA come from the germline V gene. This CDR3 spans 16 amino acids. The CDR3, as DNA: TGTGCCAGCAGCTTAAAGGTGTCATTAGGCGGGAATGAGCAGTTCTTC. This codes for CASSLKVSLGGNEQFF. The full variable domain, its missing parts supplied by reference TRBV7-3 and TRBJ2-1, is GAGVSQTPSNKVTEKGKYVELRCDPISGHTALYWYRQSLGQGPEFLIYFQGTGAADDSGLPNDRFFAVRPEGSVSTLKIQRTERGDSAVYLCASSLKVSLGGNEQFFGPGTRLTVL.

The CDR3: CASSFEYEQYF. In nucleotides, the CDR3 is TGCGCCAGCAGCTTCGAGTACGAGCAGTACTTC. The chain links TRBV5-1 to TRBJ2-7, with D uncertain. Trimming cost V 2 bases and J 4 bases, with 4 bases left between them. Germline CDR1 reads SGHRS; CDR2 reads YFSETQ. This CDR3 spans 11 amino acids.

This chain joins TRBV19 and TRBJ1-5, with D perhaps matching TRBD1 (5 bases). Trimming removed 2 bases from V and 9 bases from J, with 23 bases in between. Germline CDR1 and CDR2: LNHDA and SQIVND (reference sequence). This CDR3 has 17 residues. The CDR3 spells CASSIPRGGLSVGPQHF. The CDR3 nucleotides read TGTGCCAGTAGTATACCTCGGGGGGGGTTATCAGTAGGGCCCCAGCATTTT.

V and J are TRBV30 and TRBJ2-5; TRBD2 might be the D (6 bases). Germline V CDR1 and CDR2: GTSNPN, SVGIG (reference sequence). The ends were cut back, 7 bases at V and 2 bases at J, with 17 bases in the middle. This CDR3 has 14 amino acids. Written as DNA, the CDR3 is TGTGCCTTCGGGCCTAATCGGGGGCAAGAGACCCAGTACTTC. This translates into CAFGPNRGQETQYF.

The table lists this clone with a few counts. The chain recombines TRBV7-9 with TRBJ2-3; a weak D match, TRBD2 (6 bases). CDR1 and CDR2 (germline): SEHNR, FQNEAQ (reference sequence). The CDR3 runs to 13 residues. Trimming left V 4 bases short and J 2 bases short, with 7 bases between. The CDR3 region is CASSSGVTDTQYF. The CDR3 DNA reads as TGTGCCAGCAGCTCGGGAGTCACAGATACGCAGTATTTT.

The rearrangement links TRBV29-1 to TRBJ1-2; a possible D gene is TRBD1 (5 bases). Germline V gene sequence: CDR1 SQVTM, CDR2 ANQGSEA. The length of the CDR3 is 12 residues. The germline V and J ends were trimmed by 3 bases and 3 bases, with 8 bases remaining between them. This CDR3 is CSVDWGDYGYTF. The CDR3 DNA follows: TGCAGCGTTGATTGGGGGGACTATGGCTACACCTTC. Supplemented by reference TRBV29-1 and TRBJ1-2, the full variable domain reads SAVISQKPSRDICQRGTSLTIQCQVDSQVTMMFWYRQQPGQSLTLIATANQGSEATYESGFVIDKFPISRPNLTFSTLTVSNMSPEDSSIYLCSVDWGDYGYTFGSGTRLTVV.

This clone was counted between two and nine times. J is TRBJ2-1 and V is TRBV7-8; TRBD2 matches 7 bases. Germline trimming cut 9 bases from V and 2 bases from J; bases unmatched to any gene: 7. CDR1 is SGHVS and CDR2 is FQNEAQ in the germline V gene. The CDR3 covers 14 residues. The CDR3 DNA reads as TGTGCCAGTCAAACTAGCGAGGCCTACAATGAGCAGTTCTTC. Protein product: CASQTSEAYNEQFF.

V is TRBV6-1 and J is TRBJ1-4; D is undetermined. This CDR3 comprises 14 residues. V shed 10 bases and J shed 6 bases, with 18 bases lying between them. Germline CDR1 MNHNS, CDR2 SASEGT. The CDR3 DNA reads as TGTGCCACCAAGTGGAGGGTCGGGGATGAAAAACTGTTTTTT. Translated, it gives CATKWRVGDEKLFF.

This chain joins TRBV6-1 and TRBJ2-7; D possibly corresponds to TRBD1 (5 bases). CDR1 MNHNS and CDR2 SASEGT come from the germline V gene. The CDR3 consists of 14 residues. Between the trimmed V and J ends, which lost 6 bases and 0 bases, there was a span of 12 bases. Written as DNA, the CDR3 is TGTGCCAGCAGCCGAGACGACAGCTCCTACGAGCAGTACTTC. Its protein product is CASSRDDSSYEQYF.

This CDR3 reads CASSVSLRGETNTGELFF. The DNA for the CDR3 is TGTGCCAGCAGCGTATCGTTGCGGGGGGAAACGAACACCGGGGAGCTGTTTTTT. The chain joins TRBV9 to TRBJ2-2; 8 nucleotides align to TRBD2. CDR1 and CDR2 (germline): SGDLS, YYNGEE. Germline trimming cut 1 base from V and 0 bases from J; bases unmatched to any gene: 8. The CDR3 length is 18 residues.

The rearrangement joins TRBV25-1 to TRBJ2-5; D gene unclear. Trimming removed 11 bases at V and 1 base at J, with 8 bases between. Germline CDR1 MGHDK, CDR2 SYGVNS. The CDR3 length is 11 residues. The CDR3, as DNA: TGTGCCGCCGAGGTCCAAGAGACCCAGTACTTC. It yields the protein CAAEVQETQYF.

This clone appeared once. The CDR3 here is CASRRDYNEQFF. CDR3 bases: TGTGCCAGCAGGCGGGATTACAATGAGCAGTTCTTC. The chain joins TRBV2 to TRBJ2-1; a weak D match, TRBD2 (6 bases). V lost 6 bases and J lost 4, with 7 bases in between. Germline V gene data show CDR1 as SNHLY and CDR2 as FYNNEI. The CDR3 is made up of 12 amino acids.

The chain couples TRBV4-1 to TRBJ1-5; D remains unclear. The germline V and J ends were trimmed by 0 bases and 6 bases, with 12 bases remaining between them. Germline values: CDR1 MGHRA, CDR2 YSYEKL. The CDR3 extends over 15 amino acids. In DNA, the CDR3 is TGCGCCAGCAGCCAAGATGGCTCTCTTGGTCAGCCCCAGCATTTT. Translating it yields CASSQDGSLGQPQHF.

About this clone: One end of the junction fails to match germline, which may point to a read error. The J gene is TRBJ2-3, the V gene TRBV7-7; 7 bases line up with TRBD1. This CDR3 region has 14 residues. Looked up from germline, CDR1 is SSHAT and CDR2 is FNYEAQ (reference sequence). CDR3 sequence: CASSLGNRGDTQYF. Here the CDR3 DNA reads TGTGCTAGCAGCTTGGGAAACAGGGGCGATACGCAGTATTTT.